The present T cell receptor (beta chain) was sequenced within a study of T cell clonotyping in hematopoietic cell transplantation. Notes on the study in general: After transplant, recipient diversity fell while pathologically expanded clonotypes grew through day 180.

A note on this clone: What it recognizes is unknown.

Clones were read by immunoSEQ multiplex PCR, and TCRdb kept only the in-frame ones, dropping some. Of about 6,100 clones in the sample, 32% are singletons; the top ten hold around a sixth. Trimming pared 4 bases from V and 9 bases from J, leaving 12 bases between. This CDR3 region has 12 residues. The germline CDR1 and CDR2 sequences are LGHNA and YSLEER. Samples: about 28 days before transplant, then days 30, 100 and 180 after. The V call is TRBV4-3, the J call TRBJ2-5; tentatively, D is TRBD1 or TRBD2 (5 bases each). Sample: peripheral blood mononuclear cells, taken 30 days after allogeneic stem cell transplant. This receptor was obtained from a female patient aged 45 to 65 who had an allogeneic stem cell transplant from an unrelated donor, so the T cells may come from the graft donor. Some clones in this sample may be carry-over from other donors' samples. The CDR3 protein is CASSLGDGPQYF. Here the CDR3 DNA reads TGCGCCAGCAGCCTGGGGGACGGGCCCCAGTACTTC.